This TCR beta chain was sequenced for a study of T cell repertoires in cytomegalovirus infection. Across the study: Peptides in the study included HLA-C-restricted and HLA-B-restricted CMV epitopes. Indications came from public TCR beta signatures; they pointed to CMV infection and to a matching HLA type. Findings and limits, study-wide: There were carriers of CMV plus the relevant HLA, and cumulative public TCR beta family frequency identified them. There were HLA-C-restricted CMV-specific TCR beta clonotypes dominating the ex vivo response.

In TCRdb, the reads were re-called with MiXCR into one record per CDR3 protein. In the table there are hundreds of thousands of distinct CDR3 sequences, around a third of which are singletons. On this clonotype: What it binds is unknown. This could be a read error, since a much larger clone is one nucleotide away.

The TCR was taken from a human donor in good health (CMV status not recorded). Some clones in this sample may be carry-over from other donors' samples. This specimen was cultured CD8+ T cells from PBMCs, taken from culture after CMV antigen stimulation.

As DNA, the CDR3 is TGTGCCAGCAGCTCACGACGGAACAGGGTCACTGAAGCTTTCTTT. It codes for CASSSRRNRVTEAFF. The rearrangement uses TRBV7-4 and TRBJ1-1, with D tentatively TRBD1 (6 bases). Germline V lookup: CDR1 SGHVT, CDR2 SQSDAQ. V was clipped by 4 bases and J by 4 bases, with 16 bases between them. The CDR3 is made up of 15 amino acids. The whole variable domain, remainder taken from reference TRBV7-4 and TRBJ1-1, is GAGVSQSPRYKVAKRGRDVALRCDSISGHVTLYWYRQTLGQGSEVLTYSQSDAQRDKSGRPSGRFSAERPERSVSTLKIQRTEQGDSAVYLCASSSRRNRVTEAFFGQGTRLTVV.